This is a list of T cell receptor beta chains from one sample in a study of T cells and Merkel cell carcinoma outcomes. Clones were sequenced by immunoSEQ multiplex PCR, and TCRdb holds only the in-frame ones, with some missing. The table records about 12,000 clones, nearly 97% of them present only once. The sequencing sample was made of tumor tissue from Merkel cell carcinoma. The origin of the receptors is a human donor with Merkel cell carcinoma. Each CDR3 is given without its conserved first and last residue.

J gene: TRBJ2-7; V gene: TRBV5-1; CDR3 protein: ASSLVTGHPYEQY
J gene: TRBJ1-1; V gene: TRBV29-1; CDR3 protein: SAGPPGNTEAF
J gene: TRBJ2-7; V gene: TRBV27; CDR3 protein: ASSFFSGSVEQY
J gene: TRBJ1-5; V gene: TRBV4-1; CDR3 protein: ASSQGRTNLNQPQH
J gene: TRBJ2-2; V gene: TRBV7-2; CDR3 protein: ASSLGTANTGELF
J gene: TRBJ2-7; V gene: TRBV5-6; CDR3 protein: ASSYGSPYEQY
J gene: TRBJ2-3; V gene: TRBV6-1; CDR3 protein: ASRDSSTDTQY
J gene: TRBJ2-1; V gene: TRBV30; CDR3 protein: AWSVRDGSSGLYNEQF
J gene: TRBJ2-1; V gene: TRBV7-2; CDR3 protein: ASYRRDEQF
J gene: TRBJ1-1; V gene: TRBV7-2; CDR3 protein: ASSLASTEAF
J gene: TRBJ1-5; V gene: TRBV5-6; CDR3 protein: ASSLAGGILLNSNQPQH
J gene: TRBJ2-2; V gene: TRBV7-2; CDR3 protein: ASSPRAGDTGELF
J gene: TRBJ2-3; V gene: TRBV18; CDR3 protein: ASSPGLDLDTQY
J gene: TRBJ1-3; V gene: TRBV28; CDR3 protein: ASRDRTEVSGNTIY
J gene: TRBJ2-2; V gene: TRBV28; CDR3 protein: ASRSTGIGELF
J gene: TRBJ1-4; V gene: TRBV20-1; CDR3 protein: SAIGEEKLF
J gene: TRBJ2-1; V gene: TRBV4-1; CDR3 protein: ASRPGTASSYNEQF
J gene: TRBJ1-5; V gene: TRBV23-1; CDR3 protein: ASTSAGVQPQH
J gene: TRBJ2-7; V gene: TRBV9; CDR3 protein: ASGTGLAASYEQY
J gene: TRBJ1-5; V gene: TRBV28; CDR3 protein: ASSLSRRQPQH
J gene: TRBJ2-7; V gene: TRBV28; CDR3 protein: ASSRGLAVPYEQY
J gene: TRBJ1-5; V gene: TRBV28; CDR3 protein: ASSLPGPFNQPQH
J gene: TRBJ2-2; V gene: TRBV7-3; CDR3 protein: ASSSRAGTSAPGELF
J gene: TRBJ1-1; V gene: TRBV10-3; CDR3 protein: AISTWDRDEAF
J gene: TRBJ1-1; V gene: TRBV18; CDR3 protein: ASSAGGRMNTEAF
J gene: TRBJ2-1; V gene: TRBV7-2; CDR3 protein: ASSFQRLGGKNEQF
J gene: TRBJ2-3; V gene: TRBV28; CDR3 protein: ASIPPLGDPQY
J gene: TRBJ2-1; V gene: TRBV7-9; CDR3 protein: ASSLAGGRYNEQF
J gene: TRBJ1-1; V gene: TRBV30; CDR3 protein: AWSGRVGVDTEAF
J gene: TRBJ2-7; V gene: TRBV6-5; CDR3 protein: ASKDTLRTYEQY
J gene: TRBJ2-1; V gene: TRBV7-9; CDR3 protein: ASSLLTNEQF
J gene: TRBJ1-5; V gene: TRBV9; CDR3 protein: ASSEGQPYSNQPQH
J gene: TRBJ1-5; V gene: TRBV5-1; CDR3 protein: ASSLGPGGNQPQH
J gene: TRBJ2-2; V gene: TRBV4-1; CDR3 protein: ASSPRGGELF
J gene: TRBJ2-7; V gene: TRBV29-1; CDR3 protein: SAMTPTYEQY
J gene: TRBJ2-7; V gene: TRBV5-1; CDR3 protein: ASSLGVHEQY
J gene: TRBJ2-7; V gene: TRBV20-1; CDR3 protein: SAGGPYEQY
J gene: TRBJ2-5; V gene: TRBV18; CDR3 protein: ASSPRGETQY
J gene: TRBJ1-5; V gene: TRBV7-9; CDR3 protein: ASSLWLGRGAQPQH
J gene: TRBJ1-5; V gene: TRBV11-1; CDR3 protein: ASSLEGQNQPQH
J gene: TRBJ2-6; V gene: TRBV10-3; CDR3 protein: AISESHSGANVLT
J gene: TRBJ2-2; V gene: TRBV4-3; CDR3 protein: ASSRDGANTGELF
J gene: TRBJ2-7; V gene: TRBV19; CDR3 protein: ASRAGLSYEQY
J gene: TRBJ2-2; V gene: TRBV9; CDR3 protein: ASSYAGRGTGELF
J gene: TRBJ2-3; V gene: TRBV20-1; CDR3 protein: SVRSTDTQY
J gene: TRBJ1-2; V gene: TRBV30; CDR3 protein: AWNRPGEAGYT
J gene: TRBJ1-2; V gene: TRBV4-3; CDR3 protein: ASSPSAGDGFYGYT
J gene: TRBJ2-5; V gene: TRBV28; CDR3 protein: ASSPGTYQETQY
J gene: TRBJ2-1; V gene: TRBV18; CDR3 protein: ASSPYAGTVSYNKQF
J gene: TRBJ2-4; V gene: TRBV28; CDR3 protein: ASSRPSGGSDIQY
J gene: TRBJ2-5; V gene: TRBV19; CDR3 protein: ASMELAGGKETQY
J gene: TRBJ2-7; V gene: TRBV5-1; CDR3 protein: ASSFGREGEQY
J gene: TRBJ2-6; V gene: TRBV5-8; CDR3 protein: ASSLGHTQSRANVLT
J gene: TRBJ2-5; V gene: TRBV19; CDR3 protein: ASSIAGRGETQY
J gene: TRBJ2-1; V gene: TRBV29-1; CDR3 protein: SASWGRGGYNEQF
J gene: TRBJ2-7; V gene: TRBV9; CDR3 protein: ASSVGSGTGVLEQY